Following are 2 T cell receptor beta chains from one sample sequenced in a study of blood T cell repertoires in COVID-19. TCRdb keeps only in-frame clones here, not all; method: immunoSEQ multiplex PCR. The sample has over 450,000 clones, 85% to 90% seen once. Sequencing input: peripheral blood. Source of these receptors: a man in his late teens or twenties with COVID-19, enrolled during active disease.

The count of this clone is one. The chain uses TRBV11-2 and TRBJ1-1, with TRBD1 as a possible D gene (5 bases). V gave up 4 bases and J gave up 4 bases, with 16 bases separating them. Germline V CDR1 and CDR2: SGHAT, FQNNGV. There are 15 residues in the CDR3. The CDR3, as DNA: TGTGCCAGCAGCTCTCGGCAGGGCTTAGGCACTGAAGCTTTCTTT. The encoded protein is CASSSRQGLGTEAFF.

The chain joins TRBV6-5 to TRBJ2-2; 7 nucleotides agree with TRBD2. The CDR3 is 15 residues long. J gave up 7 bases and V 6 bases, and 11 bases lay outside the gene matches. Germline V gene lookup returns CDR1 MNHEY and CDR2 SVGAGI. The chain's CDR3 is CASRVPLADYGELFF. CDR3 DNA sequence: TGTGCCAGCAGGGTCCCCCTAGCGGACTACGGGGAGCTGTTTTTT.